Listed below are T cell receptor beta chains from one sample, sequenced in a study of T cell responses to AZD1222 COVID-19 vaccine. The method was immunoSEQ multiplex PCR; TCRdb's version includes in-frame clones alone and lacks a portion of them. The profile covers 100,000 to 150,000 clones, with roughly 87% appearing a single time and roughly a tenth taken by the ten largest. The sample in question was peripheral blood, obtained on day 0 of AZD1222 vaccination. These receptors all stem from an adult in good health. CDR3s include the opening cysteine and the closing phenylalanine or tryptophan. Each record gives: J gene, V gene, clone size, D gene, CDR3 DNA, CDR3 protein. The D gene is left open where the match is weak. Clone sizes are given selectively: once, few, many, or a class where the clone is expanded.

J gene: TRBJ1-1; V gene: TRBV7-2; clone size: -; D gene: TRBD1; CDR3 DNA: TGTGCCAGCAGCTGGGACAGCCCTGAAGCTTTCTTT; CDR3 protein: CASSWDSPEAFF
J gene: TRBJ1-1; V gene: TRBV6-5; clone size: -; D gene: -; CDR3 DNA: TGTGCCAGCAGTTACTCGACACGGGCGAACACTGAAGCTTTCTTT; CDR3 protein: CASSYSTRANTEAFF
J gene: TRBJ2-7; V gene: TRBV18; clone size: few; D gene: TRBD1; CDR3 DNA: TGTGCCAGCTCATCCGACAGGGGCCACTCCTACGAGCAGTACTTC; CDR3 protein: CASSSDRGHSYEQYF
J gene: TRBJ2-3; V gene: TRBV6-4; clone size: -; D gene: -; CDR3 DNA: TGTGCCAGCAGTGAGGTGGAGGGCACAGATACGCAGTATTTT; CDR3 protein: CASSEVEGTDTQYF
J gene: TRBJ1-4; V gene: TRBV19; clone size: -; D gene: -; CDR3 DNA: TGTGCCAGTACCCTACAGGCAACTAATGAAAAACTGTTTTTT; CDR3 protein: CASTLQATNEKLFF
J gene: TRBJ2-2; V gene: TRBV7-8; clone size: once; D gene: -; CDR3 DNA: TGTGCCAGCAGCGATTATGACCTTACGAACACCGGGGAGCTGTTTTTT; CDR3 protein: CASSDYDLTNTGELFF
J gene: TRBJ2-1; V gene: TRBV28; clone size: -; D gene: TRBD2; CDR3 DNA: TGTGCCAGCAGAGAAAGCGGGAGCGGGTATGAGCAGTTCTTC; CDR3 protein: CASRESGSGYEQFF
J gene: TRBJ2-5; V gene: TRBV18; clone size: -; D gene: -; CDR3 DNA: TGTGCCAGCTCACCCATTAGTAGGCAAGAGACCCAGTACTTC; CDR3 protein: CASSPISRQETQYF
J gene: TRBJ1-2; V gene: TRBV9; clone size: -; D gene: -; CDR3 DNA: TGTGCCAGCAGCGCCGCGGCGACAGCTAACTATGGCTACACCTTC; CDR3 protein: CASSAAATANYGYTF
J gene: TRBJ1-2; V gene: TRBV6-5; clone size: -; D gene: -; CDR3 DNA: TGTGCCAGCAGCCCAACAGGCACCTATGGCTACACCTTC; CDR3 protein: CASSPTGTYGYTF
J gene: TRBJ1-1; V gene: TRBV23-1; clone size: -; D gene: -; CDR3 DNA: TGCGCCAGCAGTCAATCGCGGGGCTCAGTCCCCGTGAACACTGAAGCTTTCTTT; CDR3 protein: CASSQSRGSVPVNTEAFF
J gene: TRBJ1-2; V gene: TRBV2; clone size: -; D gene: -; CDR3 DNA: TGTGCCAGTACCATCCAAGGTGCCAGAAAGTTGGGCTACACCTTC; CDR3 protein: CASTIQGARKLGYTF
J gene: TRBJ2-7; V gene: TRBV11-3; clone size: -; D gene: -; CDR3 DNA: TGTGCCAGCAGCCCCGACCGACCCCCCTACGAGCAGTACTTC; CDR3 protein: CASSPDRPPYEQYF
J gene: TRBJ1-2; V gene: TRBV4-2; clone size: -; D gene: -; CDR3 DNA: TGTGCCAGCAGCGGGACTTTGGAAGCTAACTATGGCTACACCTTC; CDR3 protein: CASSGTLEANYGYTF
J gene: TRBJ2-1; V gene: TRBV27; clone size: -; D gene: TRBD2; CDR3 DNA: TGTGCCAGCAGTTTATCGGGGACTAGATCCAACAATGAGCAGTTCTTC; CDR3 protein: CASSLSGTRSNNEQFF
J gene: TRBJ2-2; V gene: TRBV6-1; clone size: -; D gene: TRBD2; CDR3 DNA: TGTGCCAGCAGTGAAAGGTCTAGCGGGAGTCGGAACACCGGGGAGCTGTTTTTT; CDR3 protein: CASSERSSGSRNTGELFF
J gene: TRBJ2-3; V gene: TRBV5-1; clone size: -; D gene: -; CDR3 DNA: TGCGCCAGCAGCGTCTCCGTCCCCCCAGATACGCAGTATTTT; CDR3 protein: CASSVSVPPDTQYF
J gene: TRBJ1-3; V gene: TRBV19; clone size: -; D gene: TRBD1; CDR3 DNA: TGTGCCAGTACCCGAACCTCAGGGGGCAGCTCTGGAAACACCATATATTTT; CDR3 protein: CASTRTSGGSSGNTIYF
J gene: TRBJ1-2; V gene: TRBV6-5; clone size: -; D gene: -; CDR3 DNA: TGTGCCAGCAGTCAGGGGCGCGGGAACTATGGCTACACCTTC; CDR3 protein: CASSQGRGNYGYTF
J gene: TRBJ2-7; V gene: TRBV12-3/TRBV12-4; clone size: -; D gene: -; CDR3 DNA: TGTGCCAGCAGTCGTGAGGCCGGGGGCGAGCAGTACTTC; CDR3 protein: CASSREAGGEQYF
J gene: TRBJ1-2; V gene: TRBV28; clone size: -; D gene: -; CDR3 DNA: TGTGCCAGCAGTTCCGGCAGCGACACTAACTATGGCTACACCTTC; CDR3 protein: CASSSGSDTNYGYTF
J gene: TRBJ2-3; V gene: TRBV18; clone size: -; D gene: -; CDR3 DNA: TGTGCCAGCTCACCTTCCATTGGGGATACGCAGTATTTT; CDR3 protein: CASSPSIGDTQYF
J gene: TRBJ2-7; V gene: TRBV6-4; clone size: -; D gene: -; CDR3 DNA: TGTGCCAGCAGTGACTCGGGCAGGGGAGGGCAGCAGTACTTC; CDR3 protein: CASSDSGRGGQQYF
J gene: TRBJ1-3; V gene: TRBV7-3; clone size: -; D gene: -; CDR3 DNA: TGTGCCAGCAGCTTATCCCAGAGGGACACCATATATTTT; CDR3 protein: CASSLSQRDTIYF
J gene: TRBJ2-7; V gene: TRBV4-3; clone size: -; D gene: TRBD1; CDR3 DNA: TGCGCCAGCAGCCAAGGGACAGGGGTTTCCTACGAGCAGTACTTC; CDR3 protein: CASSQGTGVSYEQYF
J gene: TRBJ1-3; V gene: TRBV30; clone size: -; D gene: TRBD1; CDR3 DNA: TGTGCCTGGGGGACAGGGGTTGGAAACACCATATATTTT; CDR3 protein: CAWGTGVGNTIYF
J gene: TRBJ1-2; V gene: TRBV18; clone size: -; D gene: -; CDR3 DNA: TGTGCCAGCTCACCACCGGCAGTCCTATATGGCTACACCTTC; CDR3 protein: CASSPPAVLYGYTF
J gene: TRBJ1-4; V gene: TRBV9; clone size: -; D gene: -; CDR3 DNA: TGTGCCAGCAGCGTAGGAGGGGCGGGTAATGAAAAACTGTTTTTT; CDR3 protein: CASSVGGAGNEKLFF
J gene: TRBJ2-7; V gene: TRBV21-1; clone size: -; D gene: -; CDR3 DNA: TGTGCCAGCAGCAAAGCGGGACAGGGAACCCCCTACGAGCAGTACTTC; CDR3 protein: CASSKAGQGTPYEQYF
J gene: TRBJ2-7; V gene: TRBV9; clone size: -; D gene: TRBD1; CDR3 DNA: TGTGCCAGCAGCGTAGACGGGACAGTCTCCTACGAGCAGTACTTC; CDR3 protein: CASSVDGTVSYEQYF
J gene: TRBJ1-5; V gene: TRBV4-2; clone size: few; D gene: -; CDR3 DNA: TGTGCCAGCAGCCAAGCTTTACAGAACCTTCAGCCCCAGCATTTT; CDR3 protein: CASSQALQNLQPQHF